These 30 T cell receptor beta chains originate from one sample sequenced in a study of shared clonotypes between healthy human individuals. Using immunoSEQ multiplex PCR, the repertoire was profiled, and TCRdb retains in-frame clones only, with some absent. The sample consists of 2 million to 3 million clones, 85% to 95% of them appearing once. The sequencing sample was made of naive CD4+ T cells sorted from blood. Subset: CD45RA+ positively selected. These receptors were taken from a young man in good health.

This clone was counted between two and nine times. The sample holds other DNA sequences that translate to the same CDR3. The J gene is TRBJ2-2, the V gene TRBV5-1; the match to TRBD1 covers 9 bases. Losses at the gene ends were 3 bases for V and 2 bases for J; bases not matched to a gene: 2. This CDR3 spans 15 amino acids. CDR1 and CDR2 from the germline V gene are SGHRS and YFSETQ. The CDR3 sequence: CASSSDRGNTGELFF. CDR3 nucleotide sequence: TGCGCCAGCAGCTCGGACAGGGGTAACACCGGGGAGCTGTTTTTT.

This chain uses TRBV28 with TRBJ1-1; TRBD1 matches at 7 bases. CDR3 length: 13 amino acids. Trimming removed 6 bases from V and 5 bases from J; junction bases left unmatched: 6. The germline gives CDR1 MDHEN, CDR2 SYDVKM. Here the CDR3 reads CASRPQGDTEAFF. Written as DNA, the CDR3 is TGTGCCAGCAGACCCCAGGGGGATACTGAAGCTTTCTTT.

The V and J genes are TRBV18 and TRBJ2-3; 8 nucleotides align to TRBD1. Germline lookup yields CDR1 KGHSH and CDR2 LQKENI. Unmatched junction bases numbered 8, after V lost 1 base and J lost 2 bases. The CDR3 contains 17 residues. CDR3 sequence (DNA): TGTGCCAGCTCACCACGACAGGGGATCCTAACCACAGATACGCAGTATTTT. It yields the protein CASSPRQGILTTDTQYF.

J is TRBJ1-4 and V is TRBV25-1, with 7 bases lining up with TRBD1. The CDR3 spans 15 residues. V was clipped by 4 bases and J by 1 base; unmatched bases: 3. Germline CDR1 reads MGHDK; CDR2 reads SYGVNS. The CDR3 region has the DNA TGTGCCAGCAGTGCGACAGGGATAACTAATGAAAAACTGTTTTTT. Protein sequence: CASSATGITNEKLFF.

The rearrangement uses TRBV19 and TRBJ2-2; D might be TRBD1 (6 bases). The V gene's germline CDR1 is LNHDA and CDR2 SQIVND (reference sequence). The CDR3 length is 14 residues. With 9 bases removed from V and 5 bases from J, the gap between germline ends came to 16 bases. The CDR3 DNA reads as TGTGCCAGCCGGGACAAGGGGTTGACCGGGGAGCTGTTTTTT. It translates to CASRDKGLTGELFF.

The CDR3 bases are TGTGCCAGCAGCGCCTTAGCGGGAGTGGGAGAGCAGTACTTC. Protein product: CASSALAGVGEQYF. The chain is built from TRBV11-2 and TRBJ2-7; 9 nucleotides match TRBD2. After removal of 5 bases from V and 7 bases from J, the junction contained 9 bases not matched to a gene. This CDR3 spans 14 amino acids. The germline V gene encodes CDR1 SGHAT and CDR2 FQNNGV.

This CDR3 is CASRGERADTQYF. The CDR3, as DNA: TGTGCCAGCAGGGGGGAGAGGGCAGATACGCAGTATTTT. This chain links TRBV2 with TRBJ2-3; the D gene could be TRBD1 or TRBD2 (5 bases each). V lost 6 bases and J lost 4, with 11 bases in between. The CDR3 covers 13 residues. Germline CDR1 reads SNHLY; CDR2 reads FYNNEI.

The chain links TRBV28 to TRBJ2-2; 8 positions match TRBD2. The CDR3 sequence is 16 residues long. V was clipped by 2 bases and J by 4 bases; unmatched bases: 6. Looked up from germline, CDR1 is MDHEN and CDR2 is SYDVKM. The CDR3 spells CASSLTGGAGTGELFF. DNA of the CDR3: TGTGCCAGCAGTTTAACCGGGGGGGCGGGCACCGGGGAGCTGTTTTTT.

The chain couples TRBV4-3 to TRBJ2-5, with D uncertain. Deletions cut 1 base from V and 7 bases from J, with 16 bases between. The CDR3 runs 15 residues. Germline values: CDR1 LGHNA, CDR2 YSLEER. In DNA, the CDR3 is TGCGCCAGCAGCCAAGCCCTCCTAGGCGTCGGGACCCAGTACTTC. Translating it yields CASSQALLGVGTQYF.

This chain connects TRBV11-1 to TRBJ2-7; 8 nucleotides agree with TRBD1. Germline values: CDR1 SGHAT, CDR2 FQDESV (reference sequence). Trimming cost V 5 bases and J 3 bases; bases outside gene matches: 6. This CDR3 is 14 amino acids long. CDR3 nucleotides: TGTGCCAGCAGCCACGACAGGGGTAACTACGAGCAGTACTTC. Encoded protein: CASSHDRGNYEQYF.

Comment on this clone: Other DNA sequences of this sample code for an identical CDR3. This rearrangement joins TRBV2 to TRBJ1-2; 8 nucleotides align to TRBD1. Trimming took 6 bases from V and 2 from J; bases not matched to a gene: 2. The CDR3 is 13 amino acids. Germline CDR1 is SNHLY and CDR2 is FYNNEI. In DNA, the CDR3 is TGTGCCAGCAGGGACAGGGCGAACTATGGCTACACCTTC. Its protein is CASRDRANYGYTF.

The rearrangement joins TRBV6-5 to TRBJ2-5, with TRBD2 identical over 8 bases. Trimming cost V 8 bases and J 5 bases; bases outside gene matches: 13. CDR1 and CDR2 from the germline V gene are MNHEY and SVGAGI. CDR3 length: 15 amino acids. CDR3 in DNA: TGTGCCAGCCGGAACCTCGGGGGGGCGCAGGAGACCCAGTACTTC. This sequence encodes CASRNLGGAQETQYF.

The rearrangement links TRBV18 to TRBJ2-6; D is unclear. V dropped 6 bases and J dropped 2 bases, with 17 bases sitting between them. Per the germline V gene, CDR1 is KGHSH and CDR2 is LQKENI. The CDR3 consists of 17 residues. The DNA for the CDR3 is TGTGCCAGCTCGCAGAACCTCGAGATGACTGGGGCCAACGTCCTGACTTTC. Its protein is CASSQNLEMTGANVLTF.

The chain has TRBV27 and TRBJ2-7; tentatively, D is TRBD1 (5 bases). CDR3 length: 13 residues. Germline assignment: CDR1 MNHEY and CDR2 SMNVEV (reference sequence). V lost 3 bases to trimming and J lost 6 bases, with 12 bases between them. The CDR3 protein is CASSFSGNGEQYF. The CDR3 DNA sequence: TGTGCCAGCAGTTTCTCAGGGAATGGCGAGCAGTACTTC.

V and J are TRBV2 and TRBJ2-5, with 9 nucleotides matching TRBD2. The CDR3 runs 14 residues. Per the germline V gene, CDR1 is SNHLY and CDR2 is FYNNEI. V lost 6 bases, J lost 4 bases, and 6 bases stayed unmatched. Written as DNA, the CDR3 is TGTGCCAGCAGAGGTAGCGGGAGTACAGAGACCCAGTACTTC. As protein: CASRGSGSTETQYF.

The CDR3 reads CASSSLQGKQETQYF. The CDR3 DNA reads as TGTGCCAGCAGCTCGTTACAGGGAAAACAAGAGACCCAGTACTTC. This chain connects TRBV5-6 to TRBJ2-5; a weak D match, TRBD1 (6 bases). Deletions cut 3 bases from V and 2 bases from J, with 14 bases between. This CDR3 contains 15 residues. Looked up from germline, CDR1 is SGHDT and CDR2 is YYEEEE.

This chain connects TRBV5-4 to TRBJ1-2, with a weak D call TRBD1 (5 bases). The CDR3 runs 14 residues. The V and J ends lost 0 bases and 2 bases respectively, with 8 bases between them. The germline CDR1 and CDR2 sequences are SGHNT and YYREEE (reference sequence). As DNA, the CDR3 is TGTGCCAGCAGCTTGGCGGGGGAAAACTATGGCTACACCTTC. This translates into CASSLAGENYGYTF.

The rearrangement links TRBV25-1 to TRBJ2-4; D unresolved. CDR1 and CDR2 from the germline V gene are MGHDK and SYGVNS. The CDR3 is 14 residues long. Trimming shortened V by 5 bases and J by 1 base, and 9 bases separated the two germline ends. Written as DNA, the CDR3 is TGTGCCAGCAGTATGGCTGGGGCCAAAAACATTCAGTACTTC. Its translation is CASSMAGAKNIQYF.

This sequence joins TRBV18 and TRBJ2-5; 7 bases match TRBD1. Germline loops: CDR1 KGHSH, CDR2 LQKENI. The CDR3 has 15 residues. Trimming cost V 3 bases and J 5 bases; bases outside gene matches: 9. The CDR3 loop reads CASSPVQGPGETQYF. CDR3 in DNA: TGTGCCAGCTCACCTGTACAGGGGCCAGGGGAGACCCAGTACTTC.

The V and J genes are TRBV6-6 and TRBJ2-5; 9 bases align to TRBD1. V trimming: 6 bases; J trimming: 2 bases; junction bases outside the gene matches: 4. Germline CDR1 and CDR2: MNHNY and SVGAGI (reference sequence). This CDR3 spans 14 amino acids. The CDR3 protein is CASRIGQGQETQYF. The CDR3 DNA reads TGTGCCAGCAGGATAGGACAGGGGCAAGAGACCCAGTACTTC.

This chain's CDR3 is CAWTRDRGTEAFF. In DNA form, the CDR3 reads TGTGCCTGGACCCGGGACAGGGGCACTGAAGCTTTCTTT. This chain connects TRBV30 to TRBJ1-1, with 10 bases identical to TRBD1. The CDR3 has 13 residues. V trimming: 4 bases; J trimming: 4 bases; junction bases outside the gene matches: 3. Germline CDR1 reads GTSNPN; CDR2 reads SVGIG (reference sequence).

The chain has TRBV6-6 and TRBJ2-1; tentatively, D is TRBD1 or TRBD2 (5 bases each). The V and J ends lost 4 bases and 6 bases respectively, with 16 bases between them. Per the germline V gene, CDR1 is MNHNY and CDR2 is SVGAGI (reference sequence). This CDR3 is 15 amino acids long. CDR3 loop: CASSSPGAAPNEQFF. The CDR3 region has the DNA TGTGCCAGCAGTTCCCCCGGGGCGGCACCCAATGAGCAGTTCTTC.

The chain recombines TRBV4-2 with TRBJ2-7, with D possibly being TRBD1 (6 bases). V was shortened by 4 bases and J by 3 bases, with 19 bases between the two germline ends. The CDR3 length is 16 residues. CDR1 LGHNA and CDR2 YNFKEQ come from the germline V gene. CDR3 region: CASSPYSGTTFYEQYF. CDR3 DNA: TGTGCCAGCAGCCCATACTCCGGGACAACCTTCTACGAGCAGTACTTC.

This clone has only a few counts. The V call is TRBV6-5, the J call TRBJ1-2, with a possible D match to TRBD1 (6 bases). Trimming pared 6 bases from V and 3 bases from J, leaving 8 bases between. The CDR3 is 12 residues long. The V gene's germline CDR1 is MNHEY and CDR2 SVGAGI. The CDR3 sequence is CASRRQDYGYTF. CDR3 DNA: TGTGCCAGCAGACGACAGGACTATGGCTACACCTTC.

The genes are TRBV30 and TRBJ1-2; no clear D gene. The germline V and J ends were trimmed by 4 bases and 3 bases, with 12 bases remaining between them. In germline, CDR1 is GTSNPN, CDR2 SVGIG (reference sequence). The CDR3 covers 13 residues. CDR3 coding DNA: TGTGCCTGGACCTCGGACGGTTACTATGGCTACACCTTC. Protein: CAWTSDGYYGYTF.

This clone was picked up one time. Additional DNA sequences in this sample encode the identical CDR3. This CDR3 reads CASSLGGSGANVLTF. The CDR3 nucleotides read TGTGCCAGCAGCTTAGGAGGGTCTGGGGCCAACGTCCTGACTTTC. The chain joins TRBV7-3 to TRBJ2-6; tentative D call: TRBD2 (6 bases). V was trimmed by 2 bases and J by 1 base, leaving 6 bases between them. CDR3 length: 15 residues. Germline lookup yields CDR1 SGHTA and CDR2 FQGTGA.

V usage is TRBV10-1 and J usage is TRBJ2-7; 7 bases align to TRBD2. This CDR3 has 14 amino acids. The V gene's germline CDR1 is WNHNN and CDR2 SYGVQD (reference sequence). The J segment lost 2 bases and the V segment lost 2 bases, leaving 3 bases of the junction unmatched. The CDR3 loop is CASSEKLATYEQYF. The CDR3 bases are TGCGCCAGCAGTGAGAAACTAGCGACCTACGAGCAGTACTTC.

The rearrangement joins TRBV6-1 to TRBJ2-3; D perhaps matches TRBD1 (5 bases). The V gene lost 6 bases and the J gene lost 4 bases, with 11 bases spanning the gap. Germline V CDR1 and CDR2: MNHNS, SASEGT. CDR3 size: 13 residues. The CDR3 loop reads CASRASRADTQYF. In nucleotides, the CDR3 is TGTGCCAGCAGGGCATCCAGGGCAGATACGCAGTATTTT.

The V call is TRBV4-1, the J call TRBJ2-5; 8 bases match TRBD1. V was clipped by 2 bases and J by 4 bases; unmatched bases: 9. The V gene's germline CDR1 is MGHRA and CDR2 YSYEKL. CDR3 length: 16 residues. The DNA for the CDR3 is TGCGCCAGCAGCCAAACAACGGGACAGGTGAGAGAGACCCAGTACTTC. Translated: CASSQTTGQVRETQYF.

The V and J genes are TRBV16 and TRBJ2-3; tentatively, D is TRBD1 (6 bases). Trimming cost V 0 bases and J 6 bases, with 13 bases left between them. The CDR3 runs to 15 residues. Looked up from germline, CDR1 is KGHSY and CDR2 is FQNENV. The CDR3 DNA reads TGTGCCAGCAGCCAATCGAGGGGGTTTATGGATACGCAGTATTTT. Protein: CASSQSRGFMDTQYF.